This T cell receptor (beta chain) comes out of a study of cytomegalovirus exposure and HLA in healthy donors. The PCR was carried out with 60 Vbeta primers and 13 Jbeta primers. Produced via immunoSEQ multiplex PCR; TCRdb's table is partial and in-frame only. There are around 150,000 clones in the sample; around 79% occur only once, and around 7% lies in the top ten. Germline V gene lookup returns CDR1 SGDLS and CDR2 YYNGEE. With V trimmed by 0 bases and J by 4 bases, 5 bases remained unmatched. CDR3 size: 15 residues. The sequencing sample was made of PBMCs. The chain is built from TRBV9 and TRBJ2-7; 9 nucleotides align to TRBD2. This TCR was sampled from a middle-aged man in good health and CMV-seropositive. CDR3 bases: TGTGCCAGCAGCGTAGAAGGTAGCGGGAGTTACGAGCAGTACTTC. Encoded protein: CASSVEGSGSYEQYF.